Described below is a single T cell receptor (beta chain) sequence and its context. TCRdb's copy holds only in-frame clones and misses some; the assay was immunoSEQ multiplex PCR. The profile shows about 120,000 clones, about 95% of them singletons. This sample is drawn from a study of control samples from healthy donors and cancer patients. The receptor was derived from a man aged 25 to 45 in good health. Sequencing was performed on blood.

CDR3 DNA sequence: TGTGCCAGCAGCTTAGAACTAGCGGGGGGGAAGCAGTATTTT. Encoded protein: CASSLELAGGKQYF. This chain connects TRBV7-3 to TRBJ2-3, with 13 positions matching TRBD2. After removal of 2 bases from V and 11 bases from J, the junction contained 4 bases not matched to a gene. Germline CDR1 and CDR2: SGHTA and FQGTGA. The CDR3 sequence is 14 residues long.